This T cell receptor (beta chain) derives from a study of T cell responses to AZD1222 COVID-19 vaccine. General observations from the study: Only a handful of AZD1222 recipients tested seropositive at baseline. The breadth and depth of Spike-specific TCRs increased once two AZD1222 doses had been given.

Points on this clone: Its antigen is as yet unknown.

Germline loops: CDR1 SEHNR, CDR2 FQNEAQ (reference sequence). The CDR3 consists of 19 residues. The ends lost 7 bases at V and 5 bases at J; junction bases unmatched: 19. The assay was immunoSEQ multiplex PCR, and TCRdb's table has in-frame clones only and misses some. Among some 110,000 clones listed, roughly 93% were seen once. This sequence originates from an adult who received the AZD1222 COVID-19 vaccine. This chain links TRBV7-9 with TRBJ2-3; 12 nucleotides agree with TRBD2. This specimen consisted of peripheral blood, obtained 28 days after the second AZD1222 dose. The CDR3 DNA follows: TGTGCCAGCACCACATATTGGACTAGCGGGACCGTCGCAGGAGATACGCAGTATTTT. This codes for CASTTYWTSGTVAGDTQYF.